Shown below are 26 T cell receptor beta chains from a single sample sequenced in a study of Ad26.COV2.S vaccination and SARS-CoV-2 variants. Treatment: roughly 20 received Ad26.COV2.S at low or high dose, single or two shots; about 5 received placebo; per-sample allocation not given. Following the first vaccine or placebo injection, samples were taken on day 63. Clones were sequenced by immunoSEQ multiplex PCR, and TCRdb holds only the in-frame ones, with some missing. The table shows about 400,000 clones, with approximately 89% occurring only once. Sequences were derived from peripheral blood, sampled in a trial of Ad26.COV2.S vaccine versus placebo. These receptors all come from a person between 18 and 59 years old who received the Ad26.COV2.S COVID-19 vaccine or a placebo.

The gene calls are TRBV4-1 and TRBJ2-1; 15 nucleotides agree with TRBD2. CDR3 length: 18 residues. CDR1 and CDR2 from the germline V gene are MGHRA and YSYEKL. The trim removed 3 bases at V and 10 bases at J, leaving 13 bases unmatched. Written as DNA, the CDR3 is TGCGCCAGCAGCCAGCCGAAAAGGACTAGCGGGAGGGCCAACGAGCAGTTCTTC. Translating gives CASSQPKRTSGRANEQFF.

The chain combines TRBV2 with TRBJ2-7; no definite D call. The CDR3 length is 12 residues. Germline CDR1 reads SNHLY; CDR2 reads FYNNEI. Trimming removed 4 bases from V and 0 bases from J, with 4 bases in between. In DNA form, the CDR3 reads TGTGCCAGCAGTGGGGACTCCTACGAGCAGTACTTC. Amino acids: CASSGDSYEQYF.

The chain carries TRBV7-8 and TRBJ2-1; TRBD2 matches at 14 bases. CDR1 and CDR2 (germline): SGHVS, FQNEAQ. The CDR3 has 16 residues. V gave up 2 bases and J gave up 10 bases; unmatched junction bases: 7. The DNA for the CDR3 is TGTGCCAGCAGCTTAAGGGGGACTAGCGGGAGTGAAGAGCAGTTCTTC. Encoded protein: CASSLRGTSGSEEQFF.

The chain is built from TRBV9 and TRBJ2-3; D is ambiguous. Trimming shortened V by 4 bases and J by 4 bases, and 16 bases separated the two germline ends. Germline CDR1 and CDR2: SGDLS and YYNGEE. This CDR3 comprises 15 residues. The CDR3 reads CASSQDPRWADTQYF. The CDR3 coding sequence is TGTGCCAGCAGCCAGGACCCCCGGTGGGCAGATACGCAGTATTTT. The full variable domain, rest sourced from reference TRBV9 and TRBJ2-3, is DSGVTQTPKHLITATGQRVTLRCSPRSGDLSVYWYQQSLDQGLQFLIQYYNGEERAKGNILERFSAQQFPDLHSELNLSSLELGDSALYFCASSQDPRWADTQYFGPGTRLTVL.

As DNA, the CDR3 is TGCGCCAGCAGCTTGACTCTGGGGCCGCTTGGGGCCAACGTCCTGACTTTC. Translating gives CASSLTLGPLGANVLTF. V usage is TRBV5-1 and J usage is TRBJ2-6, with TRBD1 as a possible D gene (5 bases). This CDR3 region has 17 residues. V was shortened by 1 base and J by 3 bases, with 14 bases between the two germline ends. In germline, CDR1 is SGHRS, CDR2 YFSETQ.

A remark on this clone: The junction differs from germline at one of its ends, possibly a read error. This chain joins TRBV5-1 and TRBJ2-7; D remains unclear. CDR3 length: 10 amino acids. Germline V gives CDR1 SGHRS, CDR2 YFSETQ. CDR3 in amino acids: CASSLPPGGF. The CDR3 DNA follows: TGCGCCAGCAGCTTACCCCCGGGCGGCTTC.

This chain uses TRBV30 with TRBJ2-1; 11 bases align to TRBD2. The CDR3 runs to 15 residues. The germline V gene has CDR1 GTSNPN and CDR2 SVGIG (reference sequence). V lost 1 base, J lost 8 bases, and 7 bases stayed unmatched. This CDR3 reads CAWSAVSGRADEQFF. DNA for the CDR3: TGTGCCTGGAGTGCCGTTAGCGGGAGGGCCGATGAGCAGTTCTTC.

V and J are TRBV7-3 and TRBJ2-1; D not certain. This CDR3 spans 16 amino acids. Germline loops: CDR1 SGHTA, CDR2 FQGTGA. The V end was cut by 4 bases, the J end by 0 bases, with 13 bases between. The CDR3 loop is CASSYLPSSSYNEQFF. CDR3 nucleotides: TGTGCCAGCAGCTACCTCCCCTCGAGCTCCTACAATGAGCAGTTCTTC.

The chain joins TRBV10-3 to TRBJ2-5, with unresolved D. CDR1 ENHRY and CDR2 SYGVKD come from the germline V gene. The CDR3 extends over 12 amino acids. V was shortened by 2 bases and J by 5 bases, with 6 bases between the two germline ends. CDR3 in DNA: TGTGCCATCAGTGAGCCAAGGGAGACCCAGTACTTC. Translation: CAISEPRETQYF.

V gene TRBV23-1 combines with J gene TRBJ2-7; D gene unclear. TRBV23-1 is classed as an ORF, of uncertain function. The CDR3 loop spans 16 amino acids. Trimming removed 8 bases from V and 0 bases from J, with 20 bases in between. The CDR3, as DNA: TGCGCCAGCCAAGGCCACAGACTGCTTCACTCCTACGAGCAGTACTTC. Protein product: CASQGHRLLHSYEQYF.

This clone was detected a few times. The genes are TRBV5-6 and TRBJ2-7; D could derive from TRBD1 or TRBD2 (6 bases each). The length of the CDR3 is 16 residues. The V end was cut by 4 bases, the J end by 3 bases, with 20 bases between. Germline V gene sequence: CDR1 SGHDT, CDR2 YYEEEE. The CDR3 region is CASSPSRGVANYEQYF. In nucleotides, the CDR3 is TGTGCCAGCAGCCCGTCAAGGGGGGTGGCTAACTACGAGCAGTACTTC.

This chain uses TRBV28 with TRBJ2-7; possible D gene TRBD1, 6 bases. The CDR3 loop spans 14 amino acids. In germline, CDR1 is MDHEN, CDR2 SYDVKM. Deletions cut 6 bases from V and 2 bases from J, with 14 bases between. The CDR3 nucleotides are TGTGCCAGCAGGGTTGACAGGCCCCCCTACGAGCAGTACTTC. Encoded protein: CASRVDRPPYEQYF. Variable domain in full (rest from reference TRBV28 and TRBJ2-7): DVKVTQSSRYLVKRTGEKVFLECVQDMDHENMFWYRQDPGLGLRLIYFSYDVKMKEKGDIPEGYSVSREKKERFSLILESASTNQTSMYLCASRVDRPPYEQYFGPGTRLTVT.

This chain connects TRBV2 to TRBJ2-7; 7 bases map to TRBD2. V shed 1 base, J shed 7 bases, and the junction held 7 bases outside the gene matches. This CDR3 comprises 14 residues. Germline CDR1 reads SNHLY; CDR2 reads FYNNEI. CDR3 nucleotide sequence: TGTGCCAGCAGTGAAGGGGGCGGGAGAGGGGAGCAGTACTTC. It translates to CASSEGGGRGEQYF.

The V and J genes are TRBV3-1 (or the pseudogene TRBV3-2) and TRBJ2-5, with D unclear. The CDR3 extends over 14 amino acids. Per the germline V gene, CDR1 is LGHDT and CDR2 is YNNKEL (reference sequence). Trimming removed 2 bases from V and 1 base from J, with 8 bases in between. The CDR3 nucleotides read TGTGCCAGCAGCCAATTGAGGCTCCAAGAGACCCAGTACTTC. It encodes CASSQLRLQETQYF.

This clone appeared once. The chain carries TRBV23-1 and TRBJ2-3, with D maybe TRBD2 (7 bases). TRBV23-1 is an open reading frame whose function is uncertain. The V and J ends lost 8 bases and 8 bases respectively, with 17 bases between them. There are 13 residues in the CDR3. CDR3 protein: CASDSGGRGTQYF. The CDR3 bases are TGCGCCAGCGATTCGGGGGGCCGGGGTACGCAGTATTTT.

The chain combines TRBV10-1 with TRBJ2-3; 7 bases align to TRBD2. The germline CDR1 and CDR2 sequences are WNHNN and SYGVQD (reference sequence). CDR3 length equals 17 residues. V lost 6 bases to trimming and J lost 0 bases; unmatched junction nucleotides: 12. CDR3 residues: CASRGVGLADSTDTQYF. The CDR3 region has the DNA TGCGCCAGCAGAGGGGTGGGGCTAGCGGACAGCACAGATACGCAGTATTTT.

The chain has TRBV18 and TRBJ2-5, with a tentative D call TRBD2 (5 bases). The CDR3 loop spans 15 amino acids. Trimming cost V 1 base and J 4 bases, with 13 bases left between them. In germline, CDR1 is KGHSH, CDR2 LQKENI. The CDR3 loop is CASSPRGQAGETQYF. The CDR3 DNA is TGTGCCAGCTCACCACGAGGGCAGGCCGGAGAGACCCAGTACTTC.

This sequence joins TRBV18 and TRBJ1-1; no clear D. The V end lost 5 bases, the J end lost 0 bases, and 19 bases lay between the germline ends. Germline-derived CDR1 and CDR2 are KGHSH and LQKENI. The CDR3 is 17 residues long. CDR3 nucleotides: TGTGCCAGCTCAGCCAGCGTCGGGGAGGGATTGAACACTGAAGCTTTCTTT. Its protein product is CASSASVGEGLNTEAFF. Full variable domain (outside the CDR3, taken from reference TRBV18 and TRBJ1-1): NAGVMQNPRHLVRRRGQEARLRCSPMKGHSHVYWYRQLPEEGLKFMVYLQKENIIDESGMPKERFSAEFPKEGPSILRIQQVVRGDSAAYFCASSASVGEGLNTEAFFGQGTRLTVV.

The chain employs TRBV5-1 and TRBJ2-1, with 8 bases matching TRBD2. Trimming cost V 1 base and J 7 bases; bases outside gene matches: 4. Germline V gives CDR1 SGHRS, CDR2 YFSETQ. CDR3 size: 14 residues. This CDR3 reads CASSLSGRANEQFF. The CDR3 DNA follows: TGCGCCAGCAGCTTGTCCGGGAGGGCGAATGAGCAGTTCTTC.

The rearrangement links TRBV30 to TRBJ2-3; D might be TRBD1 (5 bases). This CDR3 comprises 15 residues. Deletions cut 1 base from V and 0 bases from J, with 11 bases between. Germline V gene sequence: CDR1 GTSNPN, CDR2 SVGIG (reference sequence). The CDR3 DNA reads as TGTGCCTGGAGTGGCACAGGTCCTAGCACAGATACGCAGTATTTT. As protein: CAWSGTGPSTDTQYF. The full variable domain, in which reference TRBV30 and TRBJ2-3 provide the parts outside the CDR3, is SQTIHQWPATLVQPVGSPLSLECTVEGTSNPNLYWYRQAAGRGLQLLFYSVGIGQISSEVPQNLSASRPQDRQFILSSKKLLLSDSGFYLCAWSGTGPSTDTQYFGPGTRLTVL.

The genes are TRBV15 and TRBJ2-7, with 7 bases aligning to TRBD1. This CDR3 is 15 amino acids long. After removal of 3 bases from V and 2 bases from J, the junction contained 7 bases not matched to a gene. Germline V gives CDR1 LNHNV, CDR2 YYDKDF (reference sequence). This CDR3 is CATSREFGQAYEQYF. The CDR3 region has the DNA TGTGCCACCAGCAGGGAATTCGGACAGGCCTACGAGCAGTACTTC. The entire variable domain, with the rest obtained from reference TRBV15 and TRBJ2-7, is as follows: DAMVIQNPRYQVTQFGKPVTLSCSQTLNHNVMYWYQQKSSQAPKLLFHYYDKDFNNEADTPDNFQSRRPNTSFCFLDIRSPGLGDTAMYLCATSREFGQAYEQYFGPGTRLTVT.

The chain combines TRBV19 with TRBJ1-1; D is uncertain. Germline V lookup: CDR1 LNHDA, CDR2 SQIVND (reference sequence). The V end lost 3 bases, the J end lost 0 bases, and 8 bases lay between the germline ends. The CDR3 loop spans 14 amino acids. CDR3 sequence (DNA): TGTGCCAGTAGTATGGGTACGATGAACACTGAAGCTTTCTTT. Its protein product is CASSMGTMNTEAFF.

The V and J genes are TRBV7-3 and TRBJ2-3, with a possible D match to TRBD1 (6 bases). Germline V gives CDR1 SGHTA, CDR2 FQGTGA. The ends were cut back, 1 base at V and 3 bases at J, with 8 bases in the middle. The CDR3 is 14 amino acids. CDR3 in amino acids: CASSLMGATDTQYF. The CDR3 DNA is TGTGCCAGCAGCTTAATGGGGGCGACAGATACGCAGTATTTT. Full variable domain (rest looked up from reference TRBV7-3 and TRBJ2-3): GAGVSQTPSNKVTEKGKYVELRCDPISGHTALYWYRQSLGQGPEFLIYFQGTGAADDSGLPNDRFFAVRPEGSVSTLKIQRTERGDSAVYLCASSLMGATDTQYFGPGTRLTVL.

This clone was recorded once. V and J are TRBV6-5 and TRBJ1-6; D call uncertain. Trimming took off 2 bases at V and 3 bases at J, with 8 bases between the two ends. Germline V gene lookup returns CDR1 MNHEY and CDR2 SVGAGI. The CDR3 runs to 15 residues. In DNA, the CDR3 is TGTGCCAGCAGTTACGACGGAGGCTATAATTCACCCCTCCACTTT. Protein product: CASSYDGGYNSPLHF.

The chain couples TRBV5-1 to TRBJ2-3; 7 nucleotides align to TRBD2. Germline V gives CDR1 SGHRS, CDR2 YFSETQ. This CDR3 comprises 15 residues. V lost 5 bases, J lost 0 bases, and 6 bases stayed unmatched. The CDR3 region is CASSPSGPSTDTQYF. For the CDR3, the DNA is TGCGCCAGCAGTCCTAGCGGTCCTAGCACAGATACGCAGTATTTT.

This chain connects TRBV27 to TRBJ2-5; 8 bases fit TRBD1. After removal of 3 bases from V and 7 bases from J, the junction contained 10 bases not matched to a gene. This CDR3 region has 15 residues. CDR1 and CDR2 (germline): MNHEY, SMNVEV (reference sequence). The CDR3 region is CASSLSGGSGGTQYF. CDR3 DNA sequence: TGTGCCAGCAGTTTGTCAGGGGGCTCGGGTGGGACCCAGTACTTC.